This TCR beta chain was documented in a study of beta chain features in type 1 diabetes. On the study more broadly: Patient and healthy donor groups were alike in age, gender and cell yields.

The CDR3 runs 14 residues. V was trimmed by 2 bases and J by 4 bases, leaving 11 bases between them. Per germline, CDR1 ENHRY and CDR2 SYGVKD. The study's findings and limits: The study found moderately but significantly shorter TCRB CDR3s in all four CD4+ subsets of Type 1 diabetes patients. The VDJ junctions of type 1 diabetes patients carried fewer insertions and more deletions. For patients and controls alike, PCR might favor shorter templates to the same degree.

CD45RO/CCR7/CD25/CD127/CD95/CD27 separated CD4+ naive, central memory, regulatory and stem cell-like memory cells by sorting. cDNA synthesis used the whole RNA isolate, giving expressed TCRB sequences. Produced via immunoSEQ multiplex PCR; TCRdb's table is partial and in-frame only. The sample lists a few hundred thousand clones, over 8.5% occurring once. As for this clone: The antigen is undetermined.

What was sequenced was central memory CD4+ T cells from blood. This clonotype was obtained from a man between 25 and 39 years old with type 1 diabetes. The genes are TRBV10-3 and TRBJ1-2; the D is unclear. CDR3 protein: CAISEGVGGYGYTF. CDR3 nucleotides: TGTGCCATCAGTGAGGGGGTTGGAGGCTATGGCTACACCTTC.